Detailed here is one T cell receptor (beta chain). This sample is drawn from a study of blood T cell repertoires in COVID-19. Across the study: COVID-19 samples from acute and convalescent phases originated in the United States, Italy and Spain.

Authors' analysis steps: For nucleated cells, counts were estimated from reference gene primer amplification. Measured with immunoSEQ multiplex PCR; TCRdb has only the in-frame clones, and not every one. The V and J calls and the clone size are those of that table, but D and trimming were determined from the DNA. In the table there are approximately 110,000 clones, roughly 70% of which are singletons. Material: peripheral blood. The origin of this receptor is a human donor with acute or convalescent COVID-19. The donor label of this sample is uncertain.

In DNA form, the CDR3 reads TGTGCCTGGAGTGTTACATCGGAGAATCAGCCCCAGCATTTT. Translating gives CAWSVTSENQPQHF. The chain links TRBV30 to TRBJ1-5, with D unclear. The V end lost 0 bases, the J end lost 4 bases, and 10 bases lay between the germline ends. Germline-derived CDR1 and CDR2 are GTSNPN and SVGIG (reference sequence). The CDR3 runs 14 residues.